This is a list of T cell receptor beta chains from one sample in a study of vaccination effects on CD4 cells after COVID-19. These receptors' targets are unknown. The data were produced by immunoSEQ multiplex PCR, yet TCRdb's version contains in-frame clones alone and is incomplete. The top ten hold about 2.4% of the sample, which has tens of thousands of clones, 81% seen once. The specimen comprised CD4+ T cells from PBMCs cultured with HCoV-229E spike peptides, sampled before COVID-19 vaccination. These receptors were obtained from a human donor who received a COVID-19 vaccine. Each CDR3 is given with its conserved first and last residue. D genes are given only for firm matches. Where a row states a size, it is once, few, many or the class of an expanded clone; other rows omit it.

CDR3aa	CDR3nt	d_gene	abundance	v_gene	j_gene
CASSLDRANYGYTF	TGTGCCAGTAGTCTGGACAGGGCTAACTATGGCTACACCTTC	TRBD1	few	TRBV19	TRBJ1-2
CASSILRDNRGEQFF	TGCGCCAGCAGCATACTCCGGGACAATCGAGGTGAGCAGTTCTTC	NA	few	TRBV5-1	TRBJ2-1
CSPSKDRVTGELFF	TGCAGCCCCTCCAAGGACAGGGTCACCGGGGAGCTGTTTTTT	TRBD1	NA	TRBV29-1	TRBJ2-2
CSASRPTNEQFF	TGCAGTGCTAGTCGCCCGACCAATGAGCAGTTCTTC	NA	NA	TRBV20-1	TRBJ2-1
CASGDRVTDTQYF	TGCGCCAGCGGTGACAGGGTCACAGATACGCAGTATTTT	TRBD1	NA	TRBV5-1	TRBJ2-3
CASSSLPGRSSYNSPLHF	TGTGCCAGCAGCTCCCTCCCGGGGCGCAGCTCCTATAATTCACCCCTCCACTTT	NA	NA	TRBV7-2	TRBJ1-6
CASSGSYGYTF	TGTGCCAGCAGTGGGTCCTATGGCTACACCTTC	NA	NA	TRBV25-1	TRBJ1-2
CAWETGTGGWNEQFF	TGTGCCTGGGAAACCGGGACAGGGGGCTGGAATGAGCAGTTCTTC	TRBD1	NA	TRBV30	TRBJ2-1
CASSPQSGGTGYTF	TGTGCCAGCAGCCCCCAATCTGGGGGCACTGGCTACACCTTC	NA	few	TRBV7-2	TRBJ1-2
CASSRQGAISPNGYTF	TGTGCCAGTAGTCGGCAGGGGGCGATAAGTCCCAATGGCTACACCTTC	TRBD1	few	TRBV19	TRBJ1-2
CASSPGVVDYGYTF	TGTGCCAGCTCACCAGGGGTAGTCGACTATGGCTACACCTTC	NA	NA	TRBV18	TRBJ1-2
CASSEWVSTDTQYF	TGTGCCAGCAGTGAATGGGTCAGCACAGATACGCAGTATTTT	NA	NA	TRBV25-1	TRBJ2-3
CASRGQGRNTIYF	TGTGCCAGCAGAGGACAGGGTCGAAACACCATATATTTT	TRBD1	NA	TRBV6-5	TRBJ1-3
CATGRGDWLFF	TGTGCCACCGGAAGGGGGGACTGGCTGTTCTTC	NA	NA	TRBV24-1	TRBJ2-1
CATSRDQAGGLHEQFF	TGTGCCACCAGCAGAGATCAAGCGGGGGGGTTGCATGAGCAGTTCTTC	TRBD2	NA	TRBV15	TRBJ2-1